Presented here are 27 T cell receptor beta chains from one specimen sequenced in a study of T-cell reconstitution after alpha-beta-depleted transplantation in children. A TCRbeta library incorporating unique molecular identifiers was prepared. TCRdb reprocessed the PCR reads with MiXCR, giving one entry per CDR3 protein. The sample records 200,000 or so distinct CDR3 sequences, approximately 6.8% being singletons. Sequencing was performed on PBMCs, taken before TCRalphabeta/CD19-depleted stem cell transplant. These receptors were taken from a girl under two years old with combined immunodeficiency, due to receive a stem cell transplant.

This clonotype was recorded many times. The rearrangement links TRBV27 to TRBJ2-1; D call uncertain. V was trimmed by 0 bases and J by 6 bases, leaving 6 bases between them. Germline CDR1 is MNHEY and CDR2 is SMNVEV (reference sequence). The CDR3 length is 13 residues. CDR3 region: CASSLSFGNEQFF. The DNA for the CDR3 is TGTGCCAGCAGTTTATCGTTCGGCAATGAGCAGTTCTTC.

The sample holds many counts of this clonotype. The rearrangement joins TRBV12-3 or TRBV12-4 to TRBJ1-2; D might be TRBD1 (6 bases). V lost 5 bases to trimming and J lost 7 bases, with 17 bases between them. CDR3 length: 14 residues. Here the CDR3 reads CASSLPGQVAGYTF. The CDR3, as DNA: TGTGCCAGCAGTCTTCCGGGACAAGTTGCTGGCTACACCTTC.

This clonotype was observed at least ten times. V and J are TRBV11-1 and TRBJ2-3, with 12 bases that match TRBD2. The CDR3 sequence is 21 residues long. Germline-derived CDR1 and CDR2 are SGHAT and FQDESV (reference sequence). V was pared by 1 base and J by 3 bases, with 17 bases of the junction left unmatched. The CDR3 sequence is CASSLEEGLAGLIRGTDTQYF. The CDR3, as DNA: TGTGCCAGCAGCTTAGAAGAGGGACTAGCGGGCTTAATTCGAGGAACAGATACGCAGTATTTT.

This clonotype appeared many times. CDR3 in amino acids: CASRGGGIVYEQYF. Here the CDR3 DNA reads TGTGCCAGCAGGGGGGGCGGGATTGTCTACGAGCAGTACTTC. The genes are TRBV6-4 and TRBJ2-7; D tentatively reads TRBD1 or TRBD2 (6 bases each). Germline V gives CDR1 MRHNA, CDR2 SNTAGT. V dropped 6 bases and J dropped 3 bases, with 15 bases sitting between them. This CDR3 is built from 14 residues.

This clonotype was seen repeatedly, ten times or more. The V gene is TRBV29-1, the J gene TRBJ2-2; tentative D call: TRBD2 (5 bases). Germline CDR1 SQVTM, CDR2 ANQGSEA. The CDR3 has 12 amino acids. V was trimmed by 5 bases and J by 6 bases, leaving 10 bases between them. CDR3 loop: CSVLLEAGELFF. The CDR3 nucleotides read TGCAGCGTTCTTTTGGAGGCCGGGGAGCTGTTTTTT.

As for this clonotype: A much bigger clone sits one base away, suggesting this may be a read error. The V gene is TRBV29-1, the J gene TRBJ2-1; TRBD1 matches at 7 bases. Germline loops: CDR1 SQVTM, CDR2 ANQGSEA. The CDR3 spans 16 residues. CDR3 DNA: TGCAGCGTATCGGGGACAGTCCGAAAAAGTGACAATGGGCAGTTCTTC. It specifies CSVSGTVRKSDNGQFF.

This clonotype is a singleton in its sample. A much larger clonotype is one base distant, so this may be a read error. V usage is TRBV19 and J usage is TRBJ2-1; 11 bases map to TRBD2. From germline, CDR1 is LNHDA and CDR2 SQIVND (reference sequence). The trim removed 5 bases at V and 9 bases at J, leaving 9 bases unmatched. The CDR3 sequence is 15 residues long. Here the CDR3 DNA reads TGTGCCAGTAGTCCTAGCGGGGGGACCTTCAGTGAGCAGTTCTTC. Its protein product is CASSPSGGTFSEQFF.

Many counts were recorded for this clonotype. The rearrangement joins TRBV9 to TRBJ2-2; TRBD1 might be the D (5 bases). V lost 4 bases to trimming and J lost 2 bases, with 18 bases between them. CDR1 and CDR2 (germline): SGDLS, YYNGEE. CDR3 size: 17 residues. CDR3 nucleotide sequence: TGTGCCAGCAGCCTATCACGTAAGGGGTCCAACACCGGGGAGCTGTTTTTT. As protein: CASSLSRKGSNTGELFF.

This clonotype was recorded at least ten times. V is TRBV24-1 and J is TRBJ2-5; 10 bases line up with TRBD1. This CDR3 is 15 amino acids long. Germline assignment: CDR1 KGHDR and CDR2 SFDVKD. Trimming at V came to 4 bases and at J to 5 bases, leaving 6 bases not matched to a gene. This chain's CDR3 is CATSDRDRGLETQYF. The CDR3 nucleotides read TGTGCCACCAGTGACCGTGACAGGGGGCTTGAGACCCAGTACTTC.

This clonotype was found many times. V is TRBV12-3 or TRBV12-4 and J is TRBJ2-5; D unclear. V was trimmed by 3 bases and J by 2 bases, leaving 10 bases between them. The CDR3 sequence is 14 residues long. The CDR3 DNA reads TGTGCCAGCAGTTTTATGGGCGGACAAGAGACCCAGTACTTC. Residues: CASSFMGGQETQYF.

The sample holds many counts of this clonotype. J is TRBJ1-5 and V is TRBV12-3 or TRBV12-4; D is uncertain. The CDR3 loop spans 13 amino acids. Trimming left V 6 bases short and J 0 bases short, with 6 bases between. The CDR3 DNA reads TGTGCCAGCAGCGGATATAGCAATCAGCCCCAGCATTTT. Residues: CASSGYSNQPQHF.

This clonotype was recorded at least ten times. The CDR3 sequence: CASSQKRGGRTDTQYF. The CDR3, as DNA: TGTGCCAGCAGCCAGAAGCGGGGGGGCCGAACAGATACGCAGTATTTT. The chain links TRBV14 to TRBJ2-3; TRBD2 agrees at 10 bases. J lost 3 bases, V lost 3 bases, and 6 bases had no gene match. The germline CDR1 and CDR2 sequences are SGHDN and FVKESK. This CDR3 is built from 16 residues.

This clonotype showed up just once. V and J are TRBV12-3 or TRBV12-4 and TRBJ1-5; D is uncertain. The CDR3 spans 14 residues. V lost 8 bases to trimming and J lost 1 base, with 12 bases between them. In DNA form, the CDR3 reads TGTGCCAGCTCTCTTACGGAAAGCAATCAGCCCCAGCATTTT. Protein: CASSLTESNQPQHF.

V gene TRBV7-2 combines with J gene TRBJ2-5; no reliable D call. There are 14 residues in the CDR3. Between the trimmed V and J ends, which lost 4 bases and 0 bases, there was a span of 9 bases. Germline lookup yields CDR1 SGHTA and CDR2 FQGNSA. DNA of the CDR3: TGTGCCAGCAGCTCCTGGTCGTACCAAGAGACCCAGTACTTC. Its translation: CASSSWSYQETQYF. The whole variable domain, remainder taken from reference TRBV7-2 and TRBJ2-5, is GAGVSQSPSNKVTEKGKDVELRCDPISGHTALYWYRQSLGQGLEFLIYFQGNSAPDKSGLPSDRFSAERTGGSVSTLTIQRTQQEDSAVYLCASSSWSYQETQYFGPGTRLLVL.

Comments on this clonotype: A much bigger clone sits one base away, suggesting this may be a read error. The chain links TRBV15 to TRBJ2-7, with 7 bases fitting TRBD2. The CDR3 has 14 amino acids. Germline loops: CDR1 LNHNV, CDR2 YYDKDF (reference sequence). CDR3 protein: CATSRSGKSYEHYF. The CDR3 DNA reads TGTGCCACCAGCCGAAGCGGGAAGTCCTACGAGCATTACTTC.

The sample holds many counts of this clonotype. This chain joins TRBV20-1 and TRBJ2-7; the D is unclear. V was cut by 5 bases and J by 0 bases, with 8 bases left in between. Per the germline V gene, CDR1 is DFQATT and CDR2 is SNEGSKA (reference sequence). The CDR3 sequence is 12 residues long. The CDR3 bases are TGCAGTGCTTGGTTAGGCTCCTACGAGCAGTACTTC. Amino acid sequence: CSAWLGSYEQYF.

The chain is built from TRBV7-2 and TRBJ2-5; 9 nucleotides agree with TRBD1. CDR1 and CDR2 from the germline V gene are SGHTA and FQGNSA. V gave up 5 bases and J gave up 5 bases; unmatched junction bases: 15. The CDR3 runs 17 residues. The CDR3 coding sequence is TGTGCCAGCAGCCGGGACAGGGCCTCCTTTGTATGGGAGACCCAGTACTTC. Its protein product is CASSRDRASFVWETQYF. The whole variable domain, filled in from reference TRBV7-2 and TRBJ2-5, reads GAGVSQSPSNKVTEKGKDVELRCDPISGHTALYWYRQSLGQGLEFLIYFQGNSAPDKSGLPSDRFSAERTGGSVSTLTIQRTQQEDSAVYLCASSRDRASFVWETQYFGPGTRLLVL.

The chain joins TRBV3-1 to TRBJ2-7; 7 bases map to TRBD2. V lost 4 bases, J lost 3 bases, and 9 bases stayed unmatched. Germline CDR1 LGHDT, CDR2 YNNKEL (reference sequence). CDR3 length: 15 residues. The DNA of the CDR3 is TGTGCCAGCAGCCCTCGGACTAGTCCCTTCTACGAGCAGTACTTC. Its protein product is CASSPRTSPFYEQYF.

The table lists this clonotype with many counts. The chain recombines TRBV29-1 with TRBJ2-2, with TRBD1 identical over 8 bases. The CDR3 spans 15 residues. The J segment lost 1 base and the V segment lost 4 bases, leaving 5 bases of the junction unmatched. Germline CDR1 is SQVTM and CDR2 is ANQGSEA. The chain's CDR3 is CSVALTGGNTGELFF. CDR3 DNA: TGCAGCGTTGCCCTAACAGGGGGGAACACCGGGGAGCTGTTTTTT.

The table lists this clonotype with many counts. The rearrangement links TRBV7-6 to TRBJ1-3, with a weak D call TRBD1 (5 bases). V lost 1 base and J lost 2, with 12 bases in between. The CDR3 has 16 amino acids. The germline gives CDR1 SGHVS, CDR2 FNYEAQ. In nucleotides, the CDR3 is TGTGCCAGCAGCTTAGGCCACTTGGGACCTGGAAACACCATATATTTT. It is translated as CASSLGHLGPGNTIYF.

This clonotype appeared a few times. The chain links TRBV5-1 to TRBJ2-3; perhaps TRBD2 as D (6 bases). The CDR3 runs to 16 residues. Germline lookup yields CDR1 SGHRS and CDR2 YFSETQ. Trimming removed 2 bases from V and 1 base from J, with 14 bases in between. The CDR3 region is CASSFAVGGGTDTQYF. As DNA, the CDR3 is TGCGCCAGCAGCTTCGCCGTGGGCGGGGGCACAGATACGCAGTATTTT.

At least ten counts were recorded for this clonotype. The chain couples TRBV24-1 to TRBJ2-1; possibly TRBD2 for D (6 bases). V was pared by 4 bases and J by 6 bases, with 12 bases between. The CDR3 spans 14 residues. CDR1 is KGHDR, CDR2 SFDVKD, per germline. The CDR3 sequence: CATSDPGLTNEQFF. The CDR3 DNA follows: TGTGCCACCAGTGACCCGGGACTGACCAATGAGCAGTTCTTC.

This clonotype was recorded at least ten times. The gene calls are TRBV5-6 and TRBJ1-1; 7 bases are shared with TRBD1. V lost 0 bases, J lost 3 bases, and 8 bases stayed unmatched. The CDR3 has 16 amino acids. The germline V gene encodes CDR1 SGHDT and CDR2 YYEEEE. The CDR3 protein is CASSLAGEGADTEAFF. CDR3 bases: TGTGCCAGCAGCTTGGCCGGGGAGGGGGCTGACACTGAAGCTTTCTTT.

This clonotype appeared many times. This chain uses TRBV28 with TRBJ1-2; weak D call: TRBD1 (5 bases). The length of the CDR3 is 17 residues. With 2 bases removed from V and 4 bases from J, the gap between germline ends came to 20 bases. From germline, CDR1 is MDHEN and CDR2 SYDVKM. CDR3 in DNA: TGTGCCAGCAGTTTAGAGTGGGTTGGGACGTCACTCTATGGCTACACCTTC. It is translated as CASSLEWVGTSLYGYTF.

This clonotype was counted ten times or more. The chain carries TRBV7-9 and TRBJ2-5; the match to TRBD1 covers 8 bases. CDR3 length: 17 amino acids. V shed 0 bases and J 3 bases; nucleotides not matched to a gene: 9. CDR1 and CDR2 (germline): SEHNR, FQNEAQ (reference sequence). CDR3 sequence: CASSLARVTGEKETQYF. The CDR3 DNA sequence: TGTGCCAGCAGCTTAGCGCGTGTGACAGGGGAGAAAGAGACCCAGTACTTC.

This clonotype was seen at least ten times. This chain uses TRBV4-1 with TRBJ2-6, with D perhaps assigned TRBD1 or TRBD2 (5 bases each). Germline lookup yields CDR1 MGHRA and CDR2 YSYEKL. Trimming cost V 1 base and J 4 bases, with 17 bases left between them. The CDR3 covers 18 residues. CDR3 in amino acids: CASSQVNRGVSGANVLTF. The DNA of the CDR3 is TGCGCCAGCAGCCAAGTAAACCGAGGGGTGTCCGGGGCCAACGTCCTGACTTTC.

There are many counts of this clonotype. The J gene is TRBJ1-1, the V gene TRBV10-3, with a weak D call TRBD1 (6 bases). With 2 bases removed from V and 5 bases from J, the gap between germline ends came to 15 bases. The V gene's germline CDR1 is ENHRY and CDR2 SYGVKD. The CDR3 runs 15 residues. The CDR3 region is CAISEPHRDGTEAFF. The CDR3 DNA reads TGTGCCATCAGTGAGCCCCACAGGGATGGGACTGAAGCTTTCTTT.